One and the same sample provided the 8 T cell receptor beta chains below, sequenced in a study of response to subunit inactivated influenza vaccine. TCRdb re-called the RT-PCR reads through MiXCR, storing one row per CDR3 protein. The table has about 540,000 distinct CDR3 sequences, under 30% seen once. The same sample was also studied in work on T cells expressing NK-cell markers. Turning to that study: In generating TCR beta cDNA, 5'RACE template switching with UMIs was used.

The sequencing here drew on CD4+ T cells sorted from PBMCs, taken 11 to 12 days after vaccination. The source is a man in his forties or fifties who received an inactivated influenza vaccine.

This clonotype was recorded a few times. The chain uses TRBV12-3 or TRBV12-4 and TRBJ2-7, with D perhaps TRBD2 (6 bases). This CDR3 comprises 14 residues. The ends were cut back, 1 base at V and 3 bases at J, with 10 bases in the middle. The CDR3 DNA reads TGTGCCAGCAGTTTAGACACGGGGGACTACGAGCAGTACTTC. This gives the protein CASSLDTGDYEQYF.

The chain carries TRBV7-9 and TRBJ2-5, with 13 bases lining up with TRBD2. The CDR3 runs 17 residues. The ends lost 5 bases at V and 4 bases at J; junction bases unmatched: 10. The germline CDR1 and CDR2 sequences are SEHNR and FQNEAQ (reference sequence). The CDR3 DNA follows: TGTGCCAGCAGCCCCAGGACTAGCGGGAGAGTGAGAGAGACCCAGTACTTC. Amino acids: CASSPRTSGRVRETQYF.

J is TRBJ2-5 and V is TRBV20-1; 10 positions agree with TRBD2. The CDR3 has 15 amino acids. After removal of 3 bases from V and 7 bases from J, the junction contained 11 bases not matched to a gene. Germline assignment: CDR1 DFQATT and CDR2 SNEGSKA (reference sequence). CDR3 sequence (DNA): TGCAGTGCTAGTACGCTAGCGGGGGAGCCCCGGACCCAGTACTTC. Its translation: CSASTLAGEPRTQYF.

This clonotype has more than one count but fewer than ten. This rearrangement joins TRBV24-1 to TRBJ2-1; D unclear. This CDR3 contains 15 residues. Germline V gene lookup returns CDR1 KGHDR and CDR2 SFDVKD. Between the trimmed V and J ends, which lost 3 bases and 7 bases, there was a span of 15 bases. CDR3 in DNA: TGTGCCACCAGTGATGAGTTCAATGAGAATAATGAGCAGTTCTTC. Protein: CATSDEFNENNEQFF.

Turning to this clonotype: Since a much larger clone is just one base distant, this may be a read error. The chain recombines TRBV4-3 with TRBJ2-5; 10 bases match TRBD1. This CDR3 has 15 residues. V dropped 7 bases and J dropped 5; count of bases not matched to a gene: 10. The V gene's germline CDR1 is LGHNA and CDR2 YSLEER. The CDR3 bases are TGCGCCAGCAACACAGACAGGGGGCTGAGGGAGACCCAGTACTTC. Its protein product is CASNTDRGLRETQYF.

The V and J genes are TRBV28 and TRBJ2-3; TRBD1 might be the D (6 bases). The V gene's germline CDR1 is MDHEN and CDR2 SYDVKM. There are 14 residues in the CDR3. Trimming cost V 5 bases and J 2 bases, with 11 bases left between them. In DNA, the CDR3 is TGTGCCAGCAGTGGACAGCAACCCACAGATACGCAGTATTTT. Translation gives CASSGQQPTDTQYF. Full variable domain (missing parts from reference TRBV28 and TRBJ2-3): DVKVTQSSRYLVKRTGEKVFLECVQDMDHENMFWYRQDPGLGLRLIYFSYDVKMKEKGDIPEGYSVSREKKERFSLILESASTNQTSMYLCASSGQQPTDTQYFGPGTRLTVL.

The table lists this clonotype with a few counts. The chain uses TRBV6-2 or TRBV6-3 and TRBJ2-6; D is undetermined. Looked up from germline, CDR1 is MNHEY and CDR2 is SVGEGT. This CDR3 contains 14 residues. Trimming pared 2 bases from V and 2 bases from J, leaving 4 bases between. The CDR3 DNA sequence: TGTGCCAGCAGTTACAGGGCTGGGGCCAACGTCCTGACTTTC. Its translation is CASSYRAGANVLTF.

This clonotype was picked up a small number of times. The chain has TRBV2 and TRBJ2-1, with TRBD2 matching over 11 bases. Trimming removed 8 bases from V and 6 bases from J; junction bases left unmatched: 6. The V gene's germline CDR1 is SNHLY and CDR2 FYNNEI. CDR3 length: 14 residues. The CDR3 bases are TGTGCCAGCGGGGGACTAGCGGAGGGCAATGAGCAGTTCTTC. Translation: CASGGLAEGNEQFF.